These 4 T cell receptor beta chains were all obtained from the same sample, sequenced in a study of T-cell reconstitution after alpha-beta-depleted transplantation in children. Unique molecular identifiers tagged the TCRbeta library. Each CDR3 protein gets one entry after TCRdb re-called the PCR reads with MiXCR. The sample yields some 530,000 distinct CDR3 sequences, roughly an eighth seen once. The sample was PBMCs from the stem cell graft donor, taken from the stem cell graft. These TCRs come from a human donor who donated a stem cell graft to a child with combined immunodeficiency.

This clonotype appeared many times. The V gene is TRBV3-1, the J gene TRBJ2-1; D tentatively fits TRBD1 or TRBD2 (6 bases each). Germline V gene lookup returns CDR1 LGHDT and CDR2 YNNKEL (reference sequence). The CDR3 sequence is 15 residues long. Trimming left V 4 bases short and J 4 bases short, with 14 bases between. CDR3 DNA: TGTGCCAGCAGCCGGGGGGCGGAGGCTTACAATGAGCAGTTCTTC. Amino acids: CASSRGAEAYNEQFF.

The chain recombines TRBV7-6 with TRBJ2-1; 7 nucleotides line up with TRBD2. CDR1 SGHVS and CDR2 FNYEAQ come from the germline V gene. The ends lost 8 bases at V and 2 bases at J; junction bases unmatched: 12. The CDR3 loop spans 16 amino acids. CDR3: CASRKSSGATYNEQFF. For the CDR3, the DNA is TGTGCCAGCCGTAAATCCAGCGGGGCGACCTACAATGAGCAGTTCTTC.

This chain joins TRBV7-2 and TRBJ1-1; possibly TRBD1 for D (6 bases). The germline V and J ends were trimmed by 2 bases and 1 base, with 11 bases remaining between them. The CDR3 is 15 residues long. Germline CDR1 SGHTA, CDR2 FQGNSA. The CDR3 region is CASSLSVTGNTEAFF. The CDR3 DNA follows: TGTGCCAGCAGCTTATCTGTGACAGGGAACACTGAAGCTTTCTTT.

This clonotype was picked up a small number of times. The chain has TRBV4-2 and TRBJ2-2; a possible D gene is TRBD2 (6 bases). CDR1 is LGHNA and CDR2 is YNFKEQ in the germline V gene. Deletions cut 0 bases from V and 6 bases from J, with 11 bases between. CDR3 length: 15 amino acids. CDR3 nucleotide sequence: TGTGCCAGCAGCCAAGACGCGGGACCTTCCGGGGAGCTGTTTTTT. Its protein is CASSQDAGPSGELFF.